Below are 21 T cell receptor beta chains sequenced from a single sample in a study of T cell repertoires in cytomegalovirus infection. No antigen is known for these receptors. A single record per CDR3 protein comes from TCRdb applying MiXCR to the reads. The sample includes some 940,000 distinct CDR3 sequences, about a third seen only once; the top ten take under 15%. This specimen was cultured CD8+ T cells from PBMCs, taken from culture after CMV antigen stimulation. Receptors were obtained from a human donor in good health (CMV status not recorded). Some clones in this sample may be carry-over from other donors' samples.

V gene TRBV7-6 combines with J gene TRBJ1-2; D might be TRBD1 (5 bases). This CDR3 is 13 amino acids long. Germline assignment: CDR1 SGHVS and CDR2 FNYEAQ. V was pared by 5 bases and J by 8 bases, with 15 bases between. As DNA, the CDR3 is TGTGCCAGCAGCGCGTATCCCGGGGACGGCTACACCTTC. This gives the protein CASSAYPGDGYTF. The entire variable domain, with the rest obtained from reference TRBV7-6 and TRBJ1-2, is as follows: GAGVSQSPRYKVTKRGQDVALRCDPISGHVSLYWYRQALGQGPEFLTYFNYEAQQDKSGLPNDRFSAERPEGSISTLTIQRTEQRDSAMYRCASSAYPGDGYTFGSGTRLTVV.

For the CDR3, the DNA is TGCGCCAGCAGCCAAACCGCAGGGTTTACTCTGGATCCGACCCCTGAGAATTCACCCCTCCACTTT. Amino acids: CASSQTAGFTLDPTPENSPLHF. The V gene is TRBV4-1, the J gene TRBJ1-6; tentative D call: TRBD1 (5 bases). The CDR3 sequence is 22 residues long. Germline-derived CDR1 and CDR2 are MGHRA and YSYEKL. V was clipped by 2 bases and J by 7 bases, with 33 bases between them.

V and J are TRBV6-5 and TRBJ1-4, with 10 bases matching TRBD1. V lost 3 bases, J lost 8 bases, and 12 bases stayed unmatched. The length of the CDR3 is 17 residues. Germline V gene sequence: CDR1 MNHEY, CDR2 SVGAGI. The CDR3 nucleotides are TGTGCCAGCAGTTATTCATTTTCCGGGACAGGGGAGGAAAAACTGTTTTTT. Residues: CASSYSFSGTGEEKLFF.

This clonotype has only a few counts. The chain links TRBV7-9 to TRBJ2-1; D ambiguous. The CDR3 is 17 residues long. V shed 1 base and J shed 3 bases, with 16 bases lying between them. From germline, CDR1 is SEHNR and CDR2 FQNEAQ (reference sequence). The CDR3 loop reads CASSLDPQLRSYNEQFF. CDR3 DNA: TGTGCCAGCAGCTTAGATCCCCAACTCCGGAGCTACAATGAGCAGTTCTTC.

The rearrangement uses TRBV7-6 and TRBJ2-1, with 12 bases fitting TRBD2. V dropped 5 bases and J dropped 4; count of bases not matched to a gene: 9. The germline CDR1 and CDR2 sequences are SGHVS and FNYEAQ. The CDR3 sequence is 17 residues long. The CDR3 DNA reads TGTGCCAGCAGCCCAACCCCGACTAGCGGGGGTTACAATGAGCAGTTCTTC. This translates into CASSPTPTSGGYNEQFF.

The V call is TRBV4-1, the J call TRBJ2-1; 14 nucleotides agree with TRBD2. Trimming took 8 bases from V and 10 from J; bases not matched to a gene: 13. The CDR3 runs 16 residues. Looked up from germline, CDR1 is MGHRA and CDR2 is YSYEKL. The CDR3 protein is CASSAAPGLAGEEQFF. The CDR3 nucleotides read TGCGCCAGCTCAGCTGCCCCGGGACTAGCGGGGGAAGAGCAGTTCTTC.

J is TRBJ2-7 and V is TRBV25-1; D is possibly TRBD2 (6 bases). Germline-derived CDR1 and CDR2 are MGHDK and SYGVNS. The length of the CDR3 is 15 residues. V lost 1 base and J 0 bases, leaving 10 bases between the germline ends. The CDR3 is CASSESDGGSYEQYF. The CDR3 DNA sequence: TGTGCCAGCAGTGAATCGGACGGGGGCTCCTACGAGCAGTACTTC.

A few counts support this clonotype. The gene calls are TRBV5-5 and TRBJ1-3; D may be TRBD1 (6 bases). Trimming pared 1 base from V and 0 bases from J, leaving 11 bases between. Per the germline V gene, CDR1 is SGHKS and CDR2 is YYEKEE (reference sequence). This CDR3 spans 16 amino acids. The CDR3 loop reads CASSLRDTSSGNTIYF. The CDR3 bases are TGTGCCAGCAGCTTGCGGGACACGAGCTCTGGAAACACCATATATTTT.

This clonotype was seen repeatedly, ten times or more. The CDR3 region is CASSFGVALSGNTIYF. In DNA, the CDR3 is TGTGCCAGCAGTTTTGGGGTTGCTCTCTCTGGAAACACCATATATTTT. The V gene is TRBV12-3 or TRBV12-4, the J gene TRBJ1-3; D not resolved. The germline V and J ends were trimmed by 3 bases and 0 bases, with 12 bases remaining between them. The CDR3 sequence is 16 residues long.

This rearrangement joins TRBV7-6 to TRBJ2-3, with a possible D match to TRBD2 (6 bases). The germline V and J ends were trimmed by 0 bases and 6 bases, with 19 bases remaining between them. CDR3 length: 17 amino acids. From germline, CDR1 is SGHVS and CDR2 FNYEAQ. CDR3 sequence: CASSLARGWRGRDTQYF. CDR3 coding DNA: TGTGCCAGCAGCTTAGCCAGAGGTTGGCGGGGCAGGGATACGCAGTATTTT.

This clonotype was seen only a few times. The rearrangement links TRBV19 to TRBJ2-1; TRBD2 matches at 10 bases. The CDR3 loop spans 16 amino acids. Per germline, CDR1 LNHDA and CDR2 SQIVND (reference sequence). V gave up 10 bases and J gave up 0 bases; unmatched junction bases: 9. CDR3 protein: CATQASGGSSYNEQFF. Here the CDR3 DNA reads TGTGCCACCCAAGCTAGCGGGGGCAGCTCCTACAATGAGCAGTTCTTC. Using reference TRBV19 and TRBJ2-1 for the parts outside the CDR3, the full variable domain is DGGITQSPKYLFRKEGQNVTLSCEQNLNHDAMYWYRQDPGQGLRLIYYSQIVNDFQKGDIAEGYSVSREKKESFPLTVTSAQKNPTAFYLCATQASGGSSYNEQFFGPGTRLTVL.

CDR3 loop: CASSYGSAGGEDEQFF. In DNA form, the CDR3 reads TGTGCCAGCAGTTACGGATCGGCAGGGGGCGAGGATGAGCAGTTCTTC. V gene TRBV27 combines with J gene TRBJ2-1, with 8 nucleotides matching TRBD1. The CDR3 is made up of 16 amino acids. The germline V gene encodes CDR1 MNHEY and CDR2 SMNVEV (reference sequence). The J segment lost 8 bases and the V segment lost 4 bases, leaving 13 bases of the junction unmatched.

The chain uses TRBV15 and TRBJ2-5; 9 bases are shared with TRBD1. The junction had 3 bases not matched to a gene; V was cut back by 3 bases and J by 7 bases. The germline V gene has CDR1 LNHNV and CDR2 YYDKDF (reference sequence). The CDR3 extends over 13 amino acids. The CDR3 DNA reads as TGTGCCACCAGCAGGACAGGGGGGGTGACCCAGTACTTC. It is translated as CATSRTGGVTQYF.

CDR3 residues: CASSGGPASTDTQYF. The CDR3 nucleotides read TGTGCCAGCAGCGGGGGTCCGGCTAGCACAGATACGCAGTATTTT. The rearrangement uses TRBV5-4 and TRBJ2-3; the D call may be TRBD1 or TRBD2 (5 bases each). This CDR3 has 15 amino acids. V dropped 4 bases and J dropped 0 bases, with 12 bases sitting between them. Looked up from germline, CDR1 is SGHNT and CDR2 is YYREEE (reference sequence).

The chain employs TRBV29-1 and TRBJ1-1, with a weak D call TRBD1 (6 bases). The CDR3 covers 12 residues. Germline V gives CDR1 SQVTM, CDR2 ANQGSEA. V lost 8 bases and J 0 bases, leaving 10 bases between the germline ends. Here the CDR3 DNA reads TGCAGCTACAGGGCGCTGAACACTGAAGCTTTCTTT. It encodes CSYRALNTEAFF.

V usage is TRBV28 and J usage is TRBJ2-7; tentatively, D is TRBD1 (6 bases). Germline V gene lookup returns CDR1 MDHEN and CDR2 SYDVKM. Trimming shortened V by 6 bases and J by 6 bases, and 15 bases separated the two germline ends. This CDR3 is built from 13 residues. CDR3 sequence (DNA): TGTGCCAGCAGCCCTCCTTTGGGGGCCGAGCAGTACGTC. Its protein product is CASSPPLGAEQYV.

To note about this clonotype: Just one base apart from a much larger clone, this may be a read error. The chain combines TRBV19 with TRBJ2-1, with D uncertain. V was clipped by 3 bases and J by 5 bases, with 8 bases between them. The CDR3 is 13 residues long. Germline V gene data show CDR1 as LNHDA and CDR2 as SQIVND (reference sequence). The CDR3 is CASSIADNNEQFF. In DNA form, the CDR3 reads TGTGCCAGTAGTATTGCAGACAACAATGAGCAGTTCTTC.

The chain recombines TRBV12-5 with TRBJ1-3; D unclear. V was clipped by 2 bases and J by 0 bases, with 8 bases between them. In germline, CDR1 is LGHNT, CDR2 FRNRAP. The CDR3 loop spans 15 amino acids. The CDR3, as DNA: TGTGCTAGTGGTTTGCTGACAATCTCTGGAAACACCATATATTTT. Its translation: CASGLLTISGNTIYF. Drawing the rest from reference TRBV12-5 and TRBJ1-3, the complete variable domain is DARVTQTPRHKVTEMGQEVTMRCQPILGHNTVFWYRQTMMQGLELLAYFRNRAPLDDSGMPKDRFSAEMPDATLATLKIQPSEPRDSAVYFCASGLLTISGNTIYFGEGSWLTVV.

The chain couples TRBV6-2 or TRBV6-3 to TRBJ2-1; D gene uncertain. The CDR3 runs to 13 residues. Germline V lookup: CDR1 MNHEY, CDR2 SVGEGT. The V gene lost 7 bases and the J gene lost 5 bases, with 12 bases spanning the gap. CDR3 sequence: CASISRPNNEQFF. In DNA form, the CDR3 reads TGTGCCAGCATATCCCGTCCGAACAATGAGCAGTTCTTC.

V gene TRBV7-9 combines with J gene TRBJ2-7; TRBD2 matches 7 bases. Trimming cost V 5 bases and J 2 bases; bases outside gene matches: 6. The CDR3 is made up of 14 amino acids. The V gene's germline CDR1 is SEHNR and CDR2 FQNEAQ (reference sequence). The CDR3 region is CASSPLGGAYEQYF. The CDR3 region has the DNA TGTGCCAGCAGCCCCCTGGGGGGGGCCTACGAGCAGTACTTC.

The chain employs TRBV3-1 and TRBJ2-1; 9 positions agree with TRBD2. Germline lookup yields CDR1 LGHDT and CDR2 YNNKEL (reference sequence). The CDR3 length is 19 residues. V lost 0 bases to trimming and J lost 3 bases; unmatched junction nucleotides: 12. The CDR3, as DNA: TGTGCCAGCAGCCAAGATGCGGGAGGGCAGGTATACGTCTACAATGAGCAGTTCTTC. Protein: CASSQDAGGQVYVYNEQFF.